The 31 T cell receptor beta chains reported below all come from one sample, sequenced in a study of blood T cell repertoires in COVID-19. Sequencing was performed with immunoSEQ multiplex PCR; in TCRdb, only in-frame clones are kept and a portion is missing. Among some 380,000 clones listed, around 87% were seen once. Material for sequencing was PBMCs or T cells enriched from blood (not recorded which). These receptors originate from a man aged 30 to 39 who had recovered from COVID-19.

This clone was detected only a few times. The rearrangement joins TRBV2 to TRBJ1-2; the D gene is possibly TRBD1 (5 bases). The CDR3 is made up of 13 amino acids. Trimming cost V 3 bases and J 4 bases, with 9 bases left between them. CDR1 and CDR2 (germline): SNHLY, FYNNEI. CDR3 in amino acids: CASSEQGGYGYTF. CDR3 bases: TGTGCCAGCAGTGAGCAGGGTGGCTATGGCTACACCTTC.

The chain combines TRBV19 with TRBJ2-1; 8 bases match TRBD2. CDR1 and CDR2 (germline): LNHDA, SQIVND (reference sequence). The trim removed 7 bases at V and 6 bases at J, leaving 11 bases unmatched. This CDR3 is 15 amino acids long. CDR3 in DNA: TGTGCCAGTACCGACCCGGGACTAGGAGGCAATGAGCAGTTCTTC. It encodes CASTDPGLGGNEQFF.

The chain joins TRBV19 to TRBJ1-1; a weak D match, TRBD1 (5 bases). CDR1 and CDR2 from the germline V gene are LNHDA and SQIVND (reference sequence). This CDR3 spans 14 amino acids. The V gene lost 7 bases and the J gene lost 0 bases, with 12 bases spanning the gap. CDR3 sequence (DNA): TGTGCCAGTACCATAGGGGTAGTGAACACTGAAGCTTTCTTT. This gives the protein CASTIGVVNTEAFF.

In DNA form, the CDR3 reads TGTGCCAGCAGCTTGGATCAGCGGGGGCCCCGTTATTCCGGCGATACGCAGTATTTT. Protein sequence: CASSLDQRGPRYSGDTQYF. The chain combines TRBV5-5 with TRBJ2-3, with 8 bases aligning to TRBD2. Germline CDR1 and CDR2: SGHKS and YYEKEE (reference sequence). Germline trimming cut 0 bases from V and 6 bases from J; bases unmatched to any gene: 18. The CDR3 is 19 amino acids. Supplemented by reference TRBV5-5 and TRBJ2-3, the full variable domain reads DAGVTQSPTHLIKTRGQQVTLRCSPISGHKSVSWYQQVLGQGPQFIFQYYEKEERGRGNFPDRFSARQFPNYSSELNVNALLLGDSALYLCASSLDQRGPRYSGDTQYFGPGTRLTVL.

The DNA for the CDR3 is TGTGCCAGCAGCTCGGACAGCCTTTATGGCTACACCTTC. This translates into CASSSDSLYGYTF. V gene TRBV5-4 combines with J gene TRBJ1-2; D perhaps matches TRBD1 (6 bases). Germline values: CDR1 SGHNT, CDR2 YYREEE (reference sequence). Trimming removed 3 bases from V and 5 bases from J, with 11 bases in between. The CDR3 runs to 13 residues.

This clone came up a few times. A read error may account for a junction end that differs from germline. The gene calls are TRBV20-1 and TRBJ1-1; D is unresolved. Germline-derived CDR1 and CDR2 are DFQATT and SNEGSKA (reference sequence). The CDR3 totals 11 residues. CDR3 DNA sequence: TGCAGTGCTCGAGAGGGCGTAGAAGCTTTCTTT. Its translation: CSAREGVEAFF.

This chain's CDR3 is CASSPLTSGPRDEQYF. The CDR3 DNA sequence: TGTGCCAGCAGTCCCTTGACTAGCGGTCCTCGGGACGAGCAGTACTTC. The chain has TRBV27 and TRBJ2-7; 9 bases match TRBD2. The CDR3 has 16 residues. Germline CDR1 is MNHEY and CDR2 is SMNVEV (reference sequence). J gave up 5 bases and V 5 bases, and 13 bases lay outside the gene matches.

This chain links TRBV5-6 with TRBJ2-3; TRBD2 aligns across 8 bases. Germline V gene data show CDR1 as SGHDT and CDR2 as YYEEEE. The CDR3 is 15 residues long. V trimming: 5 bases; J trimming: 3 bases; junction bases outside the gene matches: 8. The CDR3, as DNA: TGTGCCAGCAGTCTACTAGCGGTATTAACAGATACGCAGTATTTT. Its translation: CASSLLAVLTDTQYF.

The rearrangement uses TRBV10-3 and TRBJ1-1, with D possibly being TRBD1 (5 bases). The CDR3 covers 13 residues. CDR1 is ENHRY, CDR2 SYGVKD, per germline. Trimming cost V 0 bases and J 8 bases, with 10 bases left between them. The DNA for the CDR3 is TGTGCCATCAGTGAGTCCCCTGGGGCAGAAGCTTTCTTT. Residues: CAISESPGAEAFF.

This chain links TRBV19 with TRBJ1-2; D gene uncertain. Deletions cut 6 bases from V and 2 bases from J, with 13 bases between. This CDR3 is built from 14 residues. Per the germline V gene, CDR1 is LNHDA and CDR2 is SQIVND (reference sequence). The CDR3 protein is CASREDRRNYGYTF. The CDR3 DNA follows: TGTGCCAGTAGGGAGGATAGGAGAAACTATGGCTACACCTTC. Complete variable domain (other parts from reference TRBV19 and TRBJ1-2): DGGITQSPKYLFRKEGQNVTLSCEQNLNHDAMYWYRQDPGQGLRLIYYSQIVNDFQKGDIAEGYSVSREKKESFPLTVTSAQKNPTAFYLCASREDRRNYGYTFGSGTRLTVV.

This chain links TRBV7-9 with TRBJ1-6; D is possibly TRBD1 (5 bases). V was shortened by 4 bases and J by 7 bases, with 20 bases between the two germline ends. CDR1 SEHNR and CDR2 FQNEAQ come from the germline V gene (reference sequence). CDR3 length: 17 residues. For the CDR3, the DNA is TGTGCCAGCAGCTCCGACCGGGACTTAGGGTCAAATTCACCCCTCCACTTT. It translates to CASSSDRDLGSNSPLHF.

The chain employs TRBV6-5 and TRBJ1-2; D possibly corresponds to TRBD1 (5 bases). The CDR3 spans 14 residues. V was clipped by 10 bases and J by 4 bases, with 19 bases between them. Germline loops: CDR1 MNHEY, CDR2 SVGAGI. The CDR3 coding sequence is TGTGCCACCAAGATTACAGGTTCGGCCTATGGCTACACCTTC. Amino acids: CATKITGSAYGYTF.

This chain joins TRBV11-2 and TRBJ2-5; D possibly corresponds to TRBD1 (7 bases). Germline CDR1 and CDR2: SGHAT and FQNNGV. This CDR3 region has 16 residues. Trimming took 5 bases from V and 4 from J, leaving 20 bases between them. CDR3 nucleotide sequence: TGTGCCAGCAGCGGAGGGGCAGGGGGACTTTTAGAGACCCAGTACTTC. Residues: CASSGGAGGLLETQYF.

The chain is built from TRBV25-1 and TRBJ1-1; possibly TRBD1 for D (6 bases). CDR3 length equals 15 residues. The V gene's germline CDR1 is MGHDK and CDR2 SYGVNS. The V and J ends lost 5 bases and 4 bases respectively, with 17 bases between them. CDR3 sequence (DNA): TGTGCCAGCAGTAGGAGAACAGGGCTTGGCACTGAAGCTTTCTTT. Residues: CASSRRTGLGTEAFF.

The CDR3 protein is CASSQLGRGQETQYF. The CDR3 region has the DNA TGTGCCAGCAGCCAGTTGGGCAGGGGGCAAGAGACCCAGTACTTC. The V gene is TRBV3-1 (or the pseudogene TRBV3-2), the J gene TRBJ2-5, with 7 nucleotides matching TRBD1. V shed 3 bases and J 2 bases; nucleotides not matched to a gene: 6. The germline CDR1 and CDR2 sequences are LGHDT and YNNKEL (reference sequence). The CDR3 extends over 15 amino acids.

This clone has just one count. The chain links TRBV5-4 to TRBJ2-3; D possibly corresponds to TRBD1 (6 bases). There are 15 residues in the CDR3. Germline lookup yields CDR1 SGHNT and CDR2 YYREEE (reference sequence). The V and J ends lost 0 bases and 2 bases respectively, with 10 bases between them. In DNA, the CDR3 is TGTGCCAGCAGCTTGGGCAGGGGACCCACAGATACGCAGTATTTT. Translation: CASSLGRGPTDTQYF.

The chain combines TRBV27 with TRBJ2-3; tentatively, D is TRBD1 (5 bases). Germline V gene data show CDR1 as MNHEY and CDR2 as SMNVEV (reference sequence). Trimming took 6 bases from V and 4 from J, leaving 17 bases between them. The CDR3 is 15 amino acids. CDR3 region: CASSHFARGPDTQYF. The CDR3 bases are TGTGCCAGCAGCCACTTTGCTAGGGGCCCAGATACGCAGTATTTT.

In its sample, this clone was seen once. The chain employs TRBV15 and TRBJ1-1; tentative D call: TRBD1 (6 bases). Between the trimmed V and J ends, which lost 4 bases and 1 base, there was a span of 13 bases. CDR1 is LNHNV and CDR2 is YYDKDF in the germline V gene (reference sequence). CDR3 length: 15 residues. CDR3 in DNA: TGTGCCACCAGCACCACGGGGGGGCGGAACACTGAAGCTTTCTTT. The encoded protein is CATSTTGGRNTEAFF.

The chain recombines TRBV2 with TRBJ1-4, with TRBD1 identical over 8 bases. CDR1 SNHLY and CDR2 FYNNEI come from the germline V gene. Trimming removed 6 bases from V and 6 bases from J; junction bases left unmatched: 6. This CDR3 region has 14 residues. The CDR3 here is CASRSDRGYEKLFF. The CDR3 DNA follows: TGTGCCAGCAGGAGTGACAGGGGTTATGAAAAACTGTTTTTT.

CDR3 bases: TGTGCCAGCAGGAGGATCTCGGGGAACTATGGCTACACCTTC. This codes for CASRRISGNYGYTF. The V and J genes are TRBV6-5 and TRBJ1-2; D remains ambiguous. Germline CDR1 reads MNHEY; CDR2 reads SVGAGI. The CDR3 loop spans 14 amino acids. Trimming took 6 bases from V and 2 from J, leaving 13 bases between them.

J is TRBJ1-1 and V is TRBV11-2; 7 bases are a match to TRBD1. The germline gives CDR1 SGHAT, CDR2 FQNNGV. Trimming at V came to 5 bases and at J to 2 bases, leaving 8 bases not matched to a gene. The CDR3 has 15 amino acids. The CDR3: CASSPRRGLNTEAFF. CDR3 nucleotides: TGTGCCAGCAGCCCCAGGAGGGGGCTAAACACTGAAGCTTTCTTT.

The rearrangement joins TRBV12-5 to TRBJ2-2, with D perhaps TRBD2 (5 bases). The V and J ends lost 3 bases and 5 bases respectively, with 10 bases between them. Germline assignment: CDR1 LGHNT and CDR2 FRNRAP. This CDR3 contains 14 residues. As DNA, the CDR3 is TGTGCTAGTGGTTTCCCCCGAGGGACCGGGGAGCTGTTTTTT. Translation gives CASGFPRGTGELFF.

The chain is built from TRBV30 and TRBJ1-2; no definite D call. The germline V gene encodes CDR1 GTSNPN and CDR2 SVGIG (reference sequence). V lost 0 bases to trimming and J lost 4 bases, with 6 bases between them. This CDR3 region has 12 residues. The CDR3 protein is CAWSVVSYGYTF. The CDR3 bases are TGTGCCTGGAGTGTTGTCAGCTATGGCTACACCTTC.

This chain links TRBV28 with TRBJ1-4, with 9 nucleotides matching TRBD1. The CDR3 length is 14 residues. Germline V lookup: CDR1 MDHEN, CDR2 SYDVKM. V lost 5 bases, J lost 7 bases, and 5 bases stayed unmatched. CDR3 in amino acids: CASSEQGASEKLFF. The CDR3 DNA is TGTGCCAGCAGTGAACAGGGGGCGAGTGAAAAACTGTTTTTT.

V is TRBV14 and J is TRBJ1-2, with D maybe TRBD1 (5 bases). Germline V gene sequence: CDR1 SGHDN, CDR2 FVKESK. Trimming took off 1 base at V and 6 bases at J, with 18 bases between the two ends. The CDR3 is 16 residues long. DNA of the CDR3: TGTGCCAGCAGCCAAGCTGACAGTAGGCGTTGGCATGGCTACACCTTC. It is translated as CASSQADSRRWHGYTF. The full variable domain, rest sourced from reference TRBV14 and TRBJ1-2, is EAGVTQFPSHSVIEKGQTVTLRCDPISGHDNLYWYRRVMGKEIKFLLHFVKESKQDESGMPNNRFLAERTGGTYSTLKVQPAELEDSGVYFCASSQADSRRWHGYTFGSGTRLTVV.

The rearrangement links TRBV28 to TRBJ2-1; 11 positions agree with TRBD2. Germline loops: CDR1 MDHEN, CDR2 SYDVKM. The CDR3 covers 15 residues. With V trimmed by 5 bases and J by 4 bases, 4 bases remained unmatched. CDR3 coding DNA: TGTGCCAGCAGTCTAGCGGGGGGCACATACAATGAGCAGTTCTTC. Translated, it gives CASSLAGGTYNEQFF. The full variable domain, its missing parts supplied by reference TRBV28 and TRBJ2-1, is DVKVTQSSRYLVKRTGEKVFLECVQDMDHENMFWYRQDPGLGLRLIYFSYDVKMKEKGDIPEGYSVSREKKERFSLILESASTNQTSMYLCASSLAGGTYNEQFFGPGTRLTVL.

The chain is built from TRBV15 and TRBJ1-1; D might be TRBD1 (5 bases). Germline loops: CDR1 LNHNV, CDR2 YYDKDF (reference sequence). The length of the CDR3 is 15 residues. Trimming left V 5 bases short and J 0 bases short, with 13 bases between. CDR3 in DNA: TGTGCCACCAGCCCGAGCAGGGCAATGAACACTGAAGCTTTCTTT. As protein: CATSPSRAMNTEAFF. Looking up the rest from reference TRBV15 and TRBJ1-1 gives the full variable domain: DAMVIQNPRYQVTQFGKPVTLSCSQTLNHNVMYWYQQKSSQAPKLLFHYYDKDFNNEADTPDNFQSRRPNTSFCFLDIRSPGLGDTAMYLCATSPSRAMNTEAFFGQGTRLTVV.

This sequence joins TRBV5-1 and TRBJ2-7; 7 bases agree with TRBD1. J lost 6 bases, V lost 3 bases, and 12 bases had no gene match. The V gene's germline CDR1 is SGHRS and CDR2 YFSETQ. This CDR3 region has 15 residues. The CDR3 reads CASSSRGGGESEQYF. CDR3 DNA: TGCGCCAGCAGCTCACGAGGGGGCGGTGAGTCCGAGCAGTACTTC.

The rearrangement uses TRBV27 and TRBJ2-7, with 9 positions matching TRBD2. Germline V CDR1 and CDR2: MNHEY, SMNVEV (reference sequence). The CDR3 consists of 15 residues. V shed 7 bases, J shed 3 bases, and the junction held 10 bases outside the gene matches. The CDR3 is CASTLRAGGRYEQYF. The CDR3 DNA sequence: TGTGCCAGCACCTTGCGGGCGGGGGGGCGCTACGAGCAGTACTTC.

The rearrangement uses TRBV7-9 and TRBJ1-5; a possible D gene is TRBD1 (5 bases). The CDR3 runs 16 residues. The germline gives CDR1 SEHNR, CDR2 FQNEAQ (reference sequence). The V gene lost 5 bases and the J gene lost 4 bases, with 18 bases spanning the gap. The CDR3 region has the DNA TGTGCCAGCAGCCCGGGGGACCTTGGGCCTAATCAGCCCCAGCATTTT. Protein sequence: CASSPGDLGPNQPQHF. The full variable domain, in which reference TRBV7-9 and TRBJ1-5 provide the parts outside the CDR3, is DTGVSQNPRHKITKRGQNVTFRCDPISEHNRLYWYRQTLGQGPEFLTYFQNEAQLEKSRLLSDRFSAERPKGSFSTLEIQRTEQGDSAMYLCASSPGDLGPNQPQHFGDGTRLSIL.

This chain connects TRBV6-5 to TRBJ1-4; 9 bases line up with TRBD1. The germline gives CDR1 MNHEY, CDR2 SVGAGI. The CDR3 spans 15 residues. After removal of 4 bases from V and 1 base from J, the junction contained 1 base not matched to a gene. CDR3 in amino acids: CASSSTGGTNEKLFF. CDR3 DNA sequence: TGTGCCAGCAGTTCGACAGGGGGAACTAATGAAAAACTGTTTTTT.